Listed below are T cell receptor beta chains from one sample, sequenced in a study of early T cells in non-severe SARS-CoV-2 infection. TCRdb re-called the 5' RACE reads with MiXCR, one entry per CDR3 protein. Of 60,000 to 90,000 distinct CDR3 sequences in the sample, 9% to 10% were seen once. Input material: whole blood. The receptors derive from an adult who was a healthcare worker with PCR-confirmed SARS-CoV-2 infection or an uninfected control (not recorded which). Each CDR3 is given with its conserved first and last residue. Each record gives: clone size, CDR3 length, D gene, V gene, J gene, CDR3 DNA, CDR3 protein. A D gene is named only where the DNA matches it firmly. Size is stated for part of the rows, as once, few or many counts, or as a class when the clone is expanded.

size: -; length: 12; D: -; V: TRBV18; J: TRBJ2-1; DNA: TGTGCCAGCTCACCAATGATAAGCGAGCAGTTCTTC; CDR3: CASSPMISEQFF
size: many; length: 13; D: TRBD1; V: TRBV7-2; J: TRBJ2-2; DNA: TGTGCCAGCAGCTCGGGACAGGTCCGGGAGCTGTTTTTT; CDR3: CASSSGQVRELFF
size: many; length: 14; D: -; V: TRBV27; J: TRBJ1-5; DNA: TGTGCCAGCAGTACCCAAAGGGGCAATCAGCCCCAGCATTTT; CDR3: CASSTQRGNQPQHF
size: -; length: 14; D: -; V: TRBV5-4; J: TRBJ1-2; DNA: TGTGCCAGCAGCTTGGGCTTGAGTAACTATGGCTACACCTTC; CDR3: CASSLGLSNYGYTF
size: -; length: 13; D: -; V: TRBV27; J: TRBJ2-1; DNA: TGTGCCAGCGGGGGGGGGCGAGGGAATGAGCAGTTCTTC; CDR3: CASGGGRGNEQFF
size: -; length: 12; D: -; V: TRBV24-1; J: TRBJ2-6; DNA: TGTGCCACCAACTCTGGGGCCAACGTCCTGACTTTC; CDR3: CATNSGANVLTF
size: -; length: 16; D: -; V: TRBV25-1; J: TRBJ2-5; DNA: TGTGCCAGCAGTGAATCTCGTCGGACGGATCTGGAGACCCAGTACTTC; CDR3: CASSESRRTDLETQYF
size: -; length: 15; D: -; V: TRBV11-1; J: TRBJ2-1; DNA: TGTGCCAGCAGCAAAAACAGGGATTCCTACAATGAGCAGTTCTTC; CDR3: CASSKNRDSYNEQFF
size: many; length: 16; D: TRBD2; V: TRBV24-1; J: TRBJ2-1; DNA: TGTGCCACCAGTGATTCCAGCGGGAGGACCTACAATGAGCAGTTCTTC; CDR3: CATSDSSGRTYNEQFF
size: many; length: 14; D: -; V: TRBV5-4; J: TRBJ1-1; DNA: TGTGCCAGCAGCTTGGCCCCGGGGGGAACTGAAGCTTTCTTT; CDR3: CASSLAPGGTEAFF
size: -; length: 20; D: TRBD1; V: TRBV5-1; J: TRBJ2-4; DNA: TGCGCCAGCAGCCCCCAGGGGAGGACAGGGGGCTCCCCAGCCAAAAACATTCAGTACTTC; CDR3: CASSPQGRTGGSPAKNIQYF
size: many; length: 16; D: -; V: TRBV27; J: TRBJ2-2; DNA: TGTGCCAGCAGTTTAGTTCGGCGGGACCGCGTGGGGGAGCTGTTTTTT; CDR3: CASSLVRRDRVGELFF
size: few; length: 14; D: -; V: TRBV12-3/TRBV12-4; J: TRBJ2-1; DNA: TGTGCCAGCAGTTTAGACCGGCGTGGCAATGAGCAGTTCTTC; CDR3: CASSLDRRGNEQFF
size: many; length: 15; D: -; V: TRBV5-6; J: TRBJ2-7; DNA: TGTGCCAGCAACGGAGCGGCGGGAAGGGGCTACGAGCAGTACTTC; CDR3: CASNGAAGRGYEQYF
size: -; length: 14; D: -; V: TRBV27; J: TRBJ2-7; DNA: TGTGCCAGCATCATCGTTCAGGCGCTCTACGAGCAGTACTTC; CDR3: CASIIVQALYEQYF
size: many; length: 15; D: -; V: TRBV7-3; J: TRBJ2-2; DNA: TGTGCCAGCAGCTTGGTCCCGGGACCCACCGGGGAGCTGTTTTTT; CDR3: CASSLVPGPTGELFF